The sequence of this TCR beta chain was determined in a study of OX40 agonist ivuxolimab in advanced cancers. Study-wide context: Partial responses occurred in three patients (one hepatocellular carcinoma, two cutaneous melanoma).

In the case of this clone: Its specificity is unknown.

Broader study findings: Antigens targeted by the expanded peripheral T cells were not determined. Circulating CD4+ and CD8+ T cells showed clonal expansion by week 6 at 0.1 to 3.0 mg/kg.

Sequencing was performed with immunoSEQ multiplex PCR; in TCRdb, only in-frame clones are kept and a portion is missing. The sample yields approximately 58,000 clones, roughly 77% seen once. CDR1 is KGHSH, CDR2 LQKENI, per germline. V was cut by 3 bases and J by 3 bases, with 14 bases left in between. The CDR3 runs 15 residues. The clonotype comes from an adult with an advanced solid tumor such as melanoma, head and neck, liver or kidney cancer. Here the sequenced sample was CD4+ or CD8+ T cells sorted from blood, taken in a trial of the OX40 agonist ivuxolimab. The chain recombines TRBV18 with TRBJ2-5, with D unclear. This CDR3 reads CASSPWAARKETQYF. In DNA, the CDR3 is TGTGCCAGCTCACCGTGGGCAGCTCGCAAAGAGACCCAGTACTTC.